Presented here are 4 T cell receptor beta chains from one specimen sequenced in a study of blood T cells in healthy people across ages (dated by TCRdb to 2014 to 2015). The method behind the library was 5' RACE. The reads were generated on an Illumina HiSeq 2500. A second about 6 to 11 cycle PCR used a sample-barcoded 5' primer and a J-beta primer mix. Using fastp at Q25 and MiXCR, TCRdb reprocessed the public reads and kept productive beta chains. One record per CDR3 amino acid sequence lists the most common genes and DNA. This sample gives around 650,000 distinct CDR3 sequences in total; around 41% of them show up just once. Jointly, the top ten make up about 30% of the sample. The sequenced sample consisted of blood. The origin of the receptors is a man older than 75 in good health.

The chain links TRBV7-8 to TRBJ2-1, with 8 bases lining up with TRBD2. Trimming took 4 bases from V and 9 from J; bases not matched to a gene: 14. Germline V lookup: CDR1 SGHVS, CDR2 FQNEAQ. The CDR3 is 16 residues long. Here the CDR3 reads CASSSFSTGGLGEQFF. The CDR3 DNA reads as TGTGCCAGCAGCTCATTCTCGACGGGGGGGCTTGGTGAGCAGTTCTTC. The full variable domain, its missing parts supplied by reference TRBV7-8 and TRBJ2-1, is GAGVSQSPRYKVAKRGQDVALRCDPISGHVSLFWYQQALGQGPEFLTYFQNEAQLDKSGLPSDRFFAERPEGSVSTLKIQRTQQEDSAVYLCASSSFSTGGLGEQFFGPGTRLTVL.

The sample holds a few counts of this clonotype. J is TRBJ1-4 and V is TRBV7-2, with a possible D match to TRBD1 (6 bases). V was clipped by 4 bases and J by 4 bases, with 10 bases between them. CDR1 is SGHTA and CDR2 is FQGNSA in the germline V gene. The CDR3 totals 14 residues. CDR3 sequence (DNA): TGTGCCAGCAGCTACAACAGGGTTAATGAAAAACTGTTTTTT. Amino acid sequence: CASSYNRVNEKLFF.

This sequence joins TRBV28 and TRBJ2-1; D may be TRBD1 (5 bases). Trimming took off 2 bases at V and 2 bases at J, with 13 bases between the two ends. The CDR3 runs to 16 residues. Germline V gives CDR1 MDHEN, CDR2 SYDVKM. The CDR3 nucleotides read TGTGCCAGCAGTTTAGTTAAGGGGATGCCCTACAATGAGCAGTTCTTC. This sequence encodes CASSLVKGMPYNEQFF.

This clonotype was observed a few times. J is TRBJ2-1 and V is TRBV12-3 or TRBV12-4, with a possible D match to TRBD1 (5 bases). The V and J ends lost 5 bases and 7 bases respectively, with 12 bases between them. This CDR3 comprises 13 residues. CDR3 DNA: TGTGCCAGCAGTGTATCCAGGGTGAATGAGCAGTTCTTC. It is translated as CASSVSRVNEQFF.